The present entry profiles one TCR beta chain with its context. The antigen remains undetermined. This specimen belongs to a study of identical twins. Study outcomes and limitations: Twins' surplus sharing was weaker for beta out-of-frame sequences. The authors drew conclusions from cross-sectional statistical analysis rather than following the same donors.

The CDR3 contains 12 residues. V lost 6 bases, J lost 3 bases, and 7 bases lay in between. TCRdb re-called the 5' RACE reads through MiXCR, storing one row per CDR3 protein. The table has more than 600,000 distinct CDR3 sequences, roughly 18% seen once. These records were also assigned to another study, of T cells expressing NK-cell markers.

The receptor comes from a woman in her late teens or twenties in good health. Sequencing used PBMCs. The chain links TRBV12-3 or TRBV12-4 to TRBJ2-3, with D uncertain. The CDR3 sequence is CASRDVTDTQYF. As DNA, the CDR3 is TGTGCCAGCAGGGACGTGACAGATACGCAGTATTTT.